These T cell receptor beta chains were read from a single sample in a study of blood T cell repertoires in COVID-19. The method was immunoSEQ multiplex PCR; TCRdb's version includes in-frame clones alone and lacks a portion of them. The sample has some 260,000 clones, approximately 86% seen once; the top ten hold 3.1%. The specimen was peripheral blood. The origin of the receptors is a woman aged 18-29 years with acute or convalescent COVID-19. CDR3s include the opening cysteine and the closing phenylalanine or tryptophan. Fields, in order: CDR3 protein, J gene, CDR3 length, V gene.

CASNALDSDNSPLHF | TRBJ1-6 | 15 | TRBV5-6
CASSLSGGWEPQHF | TRBJ1-5 | 14 | TRBV7-9
CASRDTGIPKGNQPQHF | TRBJ1-5 | 17 | TRBV19
CASSQEWWREGRAYEQYF | TRBJ2-7 | 18 | TRBV14
CASSFHTEQYF | TRBJ2-7 | 11 | TRBV7-9
CASSTRDRGRGGYTF | TRBJ1-2 | 15 | TRBV19
CASSLSAGVHGYTF | TRBJ1-2 | 14 | TRBV28
CASSDPDEQYF | TRBJ2-7 | 11 | TRBV2
CASSQGGPGTGNYQPQHF | TRBJ1-5 | 18 | TRBV3-1/TRBV3-2
CASSTRQNTEAFF | TRBJ1-1 | 13 | TRBV7-3
CSVRLDTGNYGYTF | TRBJ1-2 | 14 | TRBV29-1
CASSYSAGDNYGYTF | TRBJ1-2 | 15 | TRBV6-2/TRBV6-3
CASSQRALRRDEAFF | TRBJ1-1 | 15 | TRBV4-3
CASSLFTGPAYEQYF | TRBJ2-7 | 15 | TRBV7-2
CASSPDRREQFF | TRBJ2-1 | 12 | TRBV6-4
CASSERLKGNTIYF | TRBJ1-3 | 14 | TRBV9
CASSLVVSGRTGELFF | TRBJ2-2 | 16 | TRBV7-2
CASSYRIGGGGETYEQYF | TRBJ2-7 | 18 | TRBV6-2/TRBV6-3
CASSQDGGGRASEQFF | TRBJ2-1 | 16 | TRBV4-3
CASSSGGVSSGNTIYF | TRBJ1-3 | 16 | TRBV28
CASMGLAINEQFF | TRBJ2-1 | 13 | TRBV2
CASSLAPPSYTDTQYF | TRBJ2-3 | 16 | TRBV18
CASSQVIAAPRNEQFF | TRBJ2-1 | 16 | TRBV14
CASTLEDSSANYGYTF | TRBJ1-2 | 16 | TRBV7-9
CASSFGLAGGQETQYF | TRBJ2-5 | 16 | TRBV6-2/TRBV6-3
CASSFGTALYEQYF | TRBJ2-7 | 14 | TRBV11-2
CSVLREHTEAFF | TRBJ1-1 | 12 | TRBV29-1
CASSTSGRAESNEQFF | TRBJ2-1 | 16 | TRBV6-4
CASSTGLAGGSYNEQFF | TRBJ2-1 | 17 | TRBV19
CAIRAGGSSEQFF | TRBJ2-1 | 13 | TRBV10-3
CASRGATATSGANVLTF | TRBJ2-6 | 17 | TRBV2
CASSEWQGAYEQYF | TRBJ2-7 | 14 | TRBV2
CASSQGLAGIDTQYF | TRBJ2-3 | 15 | TRBV5-1
CARKGRTDTQYF | TRBJ2-3 | 12 | TRBV12-5
CASSPGQPTSYEQYF | TRBJ2-7 | 15 | TRBV18
CASSFLAGKPGELFF | TRBJ2-2 | 15 | TRBV28
CASSPGLAGENTGELFF | TRBJ2-2 | 17 | TRBV5-6
CAWRRATTYEQYF | TRBJ2-7 | 13 | TRBV30
CAWSPLDRGSGNTIYF | TRBJ1-3 | 16 | TRBV30
CASSPQTGGRNQPQHF | TRBJ1-5 | 16 | TRBV19
CASSPQMSQTTDTQYF | TRBJ2-3 | 16 | TRBV18
CASSLQGSGYGYTF | TRBJ1-2 | 14 | TRBV6-2/TRBV6-3